This TCR beta chain is from a study of T cells in Graves' hyperthyroidism and ophthalmopathy. General study results and limits: Ophthalmopathy was model-predicted a median around 6.1 months pre-onset.

On this clonotype itself: The antigen is undetermined. An end of the junction differs from the germline gene, which may be a read error.

Amplified regions were TCR beta CDR3 sequences from RNA transcripts. HTBI primers were used for first-round RT-PCR of the TCR CDR3. TCRdb ran MiXCR on the multiplex PCR reads and lists one entry per CDR3 protein. The data contain around 400,000 distinct CDR3 sequences, 15% to 19% of them singletons. Uncontrolled infections, other autoimmune diseases, pregnancy or lactation led to exclusion of patients. Input material: blood. This receptor was identified in a woman aged 18-29 years with Graves' hyperthyroidism that later progressed to Graves' ophthalmopathy.

The CDR3 here is CAGRDNSYEQYF. DNA for the CDR3: TGTGCCGGCAGGGACAACTCCTACGAGCAGTACTTC. This chain links TRBV5-5 with TRBJ2-7; D possibly corresponds to TRBD1 (6 bases). Germline loops: CDR1 SGHKS, CDR2 YYEKEE (reference sequence). The CDR3 totals 12 residues.